This is a list of T cell receptor beta chains from one sample in a study of blood T cell repertoires in COVID-19. The table came from immunoSEQ multiplex PCR; TCRdb's copy has only in-frame clones and leaves some out. The data contain 140,000 to 150,000 clones, about 90% of them seen just once; the ten biggest clones take up roughly a tenth. Sequencing was done on a sample of peripheral blood. These receptors all stem from a man in his sixties with active or convalescent COVID-19. Both conserved end residues are part of each CDR3. A D gene is named only where the DNA matches it firmly. Size values are once, few and many counts, or a class for expanded clones, and some rows have none.

size	J	D	V	CDR3	DNA
NA	TRBJ2-5	TRBD1	TRBV5-8	CASSLQGVKETQYF	TGTGCCAGCAGCCTACAGGGGGTGAAAGAGACCCAGTACTTC
NA	TRBJ2-1	NA	TRBV19	CASSMLGTAGLNNEQFF	TGTGCCAGTAGTATGCTCGGGACGGCGGGACTCAACAATGAGCAGTTCTTC
NA	TRBJ1-2	TRBD1	TRBV4-2	CASSQATDRGRGYGYTF	TGTGCCAGCAGCCAGGCTACTGACAGGGGGCGCGGGTATGGCTACACCTTC
NA	TRBJ2-5	NA	TRBV5-1	CASSFYPQGGRETQYF	TGCGCCAGCAGCTTTTATCCACAGGGCGGGCGAGAGACCCAGTACTTC
NA	TRBJ2-1	NA	TRBV2	CASSEGGRPPNEQFF	TGTGCCAGCAGTGAAGGTGGGAGGCCCCCGAATGAGCAGTTCTTC
once	TRBJ2-3	TRBD2	TRBV27	CASSWGSGKPNTQYF	TGTGCCAGCAGTTGGGGTAGCGGGAAGCCGAATACGCAGTATTTT
NA	TRBJ2-1	NA	TRBV5-1	CASSPELASNEQFF	TGCGCCAGCAGCCCCGAGTTAGCGAGTAATGAGCAGTTCTTC
NA	TRBJ2-1	TRBD1	TRBV3-1/TRBV3-2	CASSQFMRGHEQFF	TGTGCCAGCAGCCAATTTATGAGGGGGCATGAGCAGTTCTTC
NA	TRBJ2-7	TRBD1	TRBV6-5	CASSQATGSSYEQYF	TGTGCCAGCAGCCAGGCGACAGGGAGCTCCTACGAGCAGTACTTC
NA	TRBJ2-4	TRBD1	TRBV6-1	CASSDIRDSLNIQYF	TGTGCCAGCAGTGACATCCGGGACAGCCTAAACATTCAGTACTTC
once	TRBJ2-1	NA	TRBV7-9	CASSRVEQFF	TGTGCCAGCAGCCGGGTGGAGCAGTTCTTC
once	TRBJ1-5	NA	TRBV28	CASSSQGRGLSNQPQHF	TGTGCCAGCAGTTCGCAGGGGCGCGGACTTAGCAATCAGCCCCAGCATTTT
NA	TRBJ1-2	NA	TRBV19	CASTAAPSYGYTF	TGTGCCAGTACCGCGGCCCCTTCCTATGGCTACACCTTC
NA	TRBJ2-5	TRBD1	TRBV6-5	CASRTGGLQTQYF	TGTGCCAGCAGGACAGGGGGCCTGCAGACCCAGTACTTC
NA	TRBJ2-7	NA	TRBV28	CASSLGDEQYF	TGTGCCAGCAGTTTAGGAGACGAGCAGTACTTC
NA	TRBJ2-7	NA	TRBV6-2/TRBV6-3	CASSSPTSFRYEQYF	TGTGCCAGCAGTTCCCCTACTAGTTTTCGATACGAGCAGTACTTC
NA	TRBJ1-1	TRBD1	TRBV29-1	CSVRNTGGISTEAFF	TGCAGCGTTCGAAACACAGGGGGCATATCTACTGAAGCTTTCTTT
NA	TRBJ2-5	NA	TRBV7-9	CASSSRLQVQETQYF	TGTGCCAGCAGCTCCCGCCTACAGGTCCAAGAGACCCAGTACTTC
NA	TRBJ2-7	TRBD1	TRBV24-1	CATSGTGGSGEQYF	TGTGCCACCAGTGGGACAGGAGGTTCTGGGGAGCAGTACTTC
NA	TRBJ2-1	NA	TRBV3-1/TRBV3-2	CASSPQRGRAGPYNEQFF	TGTGCCAGCAGCCCACAAAGAGGGCGGGCCGGCCCCTACAATGAGCAGTTCTTC
NA	TRBJ1-6	NA	TRBV6-5	CASRRGNAAGLHF	TGTGCCTCCCGGCGGGGTAATGCCGCCGGCCTCCACTTT
few	TRBJ1-4	TRBD1	TRBV5-4	CASSWGTGGLEKLFF	TGTGCCAGCAGCTGGGGGACAGGGGGTTTGGAAAAACTGTTTTTT
NA	TRBJ1-5	TRBD1	TRBV24-1	CATQGAGQPQHF	TGTGCCACCCAGGGGGCCGGCCAGCCCCAGCATTTT
NA	TRBJ2-7	TRBD1	TRBV6-5	CASSLGTAFIEQYF	TGTGCCAGCAGCCTTGGGACAGCCTTTATTGAGCAGTACTTC
NA	TRBJ2-2	TRBD2	TRBV19	CASSTRTGTSVYTGELFF	TGTGCCAGTAGTACGCGCACCGGGACTAGCGTCTACACCGGGGAGCTGTTTTTT
few	TRBJ2-7	NA	TRBV28	CAAGGTYEQYF	TGTGCCGCAGGGGGGACCTACGAGCAGTACTTC
NA	TRBJ2-1	NA	TRBV6-2/TRBV6-3	CASSPRNEQFF	TGTGCCAGCAGCCCTCGCAATGAGCAGTTCTTC
NA	TRBJ2-3	TRBD2	TRBV28	CASSLTSGSTDTQYF	TGTGCCAGCAGTTTAACTAGCGGTAGCACAGATACGCAGTATTTT
NA	TRBJ1-2	NA	TRBV7-9	CASSHGPGGNGYTF	TGTGCCAGCAGCCACGGACCGGGAGGTAATGGCTACACCTTC
NA	TRBJ2-7	NA	TRBV6-5	CASSYSRGISYEQYF	TGTGCCAGCAGTTACTCGAGGGGGATCTCCTACGAGCAGTACTTC
NA	TRBJ2-7	NA	TRBV5-1	CASSLPSSYEQYF	TGCGCCAGCAGCTTACCCAGCTCCTACGAGCAGTACTTC
NA	TRBJ1-1	NA	TRBV6-5	CASSLTHNTEAFF	TGTGCCAGCAGTTTGACACATAACACTGAAGCTTTCTTT
few	TRBJ1-6	NA	TRBV12-3/TRBV12-4	CASRPDRLPLHF	TGTGCCAGCAGACCAGACAGGTTACCCCTCCACTTT
NA	TRBJ1-4	NA	TRBV5-4	CASRPRDTDEKLFF	TGTGCCAGCAGGCCTCGGGACACGGATGAAAAACTGTTTTTT
NA	TRBJ1-1	TRBD1	TRBV4-1	CASSQGQGAIGTEAFF	TGCGCCAGCAGCCAAGGGCAGGGGGCGATCGGCACTGAAGCTTTCTTT
NA	TRBJ2-1	TRBD2	TRBV7-3	CASSVTSGTSYNEQFF	TGTGCCAGCAGCGTGACTAGCGGGACGTCCTACAATGAGCAGTTCTTC